A selection of T cell receptor beta chains follows, all from one sample in a study of cytomegalovirus exposure and HLA in healthy donors. Clones were read by immunoSEQ multiplex PCR, and TCRdb kept only the in-frame ones, dropping some. Of 85,000 to 100,000 clones in the sample, 60% to 70% were seen once. The sequenced material came from PBMCs. The receptors come from a woman between 25 and 40 years old in good health and CMV-seronegative. The CDR3 runs from the conserved cysteine through the conserved F or W. Each record gives: D gene, clone size, J gene, V gene, CDR3 protein, CDR3 DNA. A D gene is named only where the DNA matches it firmly. Clone size, where shown, is once, few, many, or a class for clones that have expanded.

TRBD1	-	TRBJ1-1	TRBV5-1	CASSLAGQGAIEAFF	TGCGCCAGCAGCTTGGCGGGACAGGGGGCTATTGAAGCTTTCTTT
-	-	TRBJ2-5	TRBV5-5	CASSLGALETQYF	TGTGCCAGCAGCTTGGGGGCGCTAGAGACCCAGTACTTC
TRBD1	-	TRBJ2-7	TRBV7-9	CASSRNNPGQGPYEQYF	TGTGCCAGCAGCCGCAACAATCCGGGACAGGGGCCCTACGAGCAGTACTTC
-	-	TRBJ2-2	TRBV5-1	CASSPPGELTGELFF	TGCGCCAGCAGCCCACCGGGGGAATTGACCGGGGAGCTGTTTTTT
TRBD2	-	TRBJ2-3	TRBV2	CASGGLAMDTQYF	TGTGCCAGCGGTGGACTAGCGATGGATACGCAGTATTTT
-	-	TRBJ1-3	TRBV5-1	CASSLGHFSSGNTIYF	TGCGCCAGCAGCTTAGGACACTTCAGCTCTGGAAACACCATATATTTT
-	-	TRBJ2-2	TRBV5-1	CASASRTANGELFF	TGCGCCAGCGCCTCACGGACTGCTAACGGGGAGCTGTTTTTT
-	few	TRBJ1-4	TRBV30	CAWTPRWAGEFKKLFF	TGTGCCTGGACCCCCCGGTGGGCAGGGGAGTTTAAAAAACTGTTTTTT
-	-	TRBJ1-4	TRBV7-2	CASSAQINEKLFF	TGTGCCAGCAGCGCTCAGATTAATGAAAAACTGTTTTTT
-	-	TRBJ1-5	TRBV2	CASSEQGANQPQHF	TGTGCCAGCAGTGAGCAGGGTGCAAATCAGCCCCAGCATTTT
TRBD1	few	TRBJ1-1	TRBV15	CATRMTGHTEAFF	TGTGCCACCAGAATGACAGGGCACACTGAAGCTTTCTTT
TRBD1	-	TRBJ1-1	TRBV6-5	CASSWDRPNTEAFF	TGTGCCAGCAGTTGGGACAGACCGAACACTGAAGCTTTCTTT
-	few	TRBJ2-1	TRBV5-1	CASSLWRTNNEQFF	TGCGCCAGCAGCTTGTGGCGTACTAACAATGAGCAGTTCTTC
-	-	TRBJ1-3	TRBV5-1	CASRQAPPGNTIYF	TGCGCCAGCAGACAGGCACCTCCTGGAAACACCATATATTTT
-	-	TRBJ2-7	TRBV2	CASTREQISYEQYF	TGTGCCAGCACTCGCGAACAGATTTCCTACGAGCAGTACTTC